This TCR beta chain was identified in a study of regulatory T cells in long-lasting Graves disease. Overall study results and limits: Segments TRBV28, TRBJ1-2 and TRBJ2-5 showed preferential usage in persistent disease.

Concerning this clonotype itself: The antigen is unknown.

The CDR3 covers 16 residues. Germline loops: CDR1 KGHDR, CDR2 SFDVKD. The V end lost 1 base, the J end lost 5 bases, and 16 bases lay between the germline ends. Arm-PCR of CDR3 regions and iRepertoire HTBI primers were the basis on which TCR beta libraries were built. TCRdb used MiXCR to reprocess the multiplex PCR reads, holding one entry per CDR3 protein. The sample lists 300,000 to 400,000 distinct CDR3 sequences, roughly 17% occurring once. Time point specified: newly diagnosed GD, antithyroid drugs for less than 3 months. The TCR library was made from RNA that had been extracted from PBMCs in TRIzol. This same sample was also part of a study on T cells in Graves' hyperthyroidism and ophthalmopathy. That study reports: The HTBI primer set served for first-round RT-PCR of the TCR CDR3. Most clonotypes expanded in the thyroid (above 0.001) were also present in blood.

The TCR comes from a man aged 35 to 55 with Graves disease. The chain recombines TRBV24-1 with TRBJ2-5; D perhaps matches TRBD1 (6 bases). The sample was peripheral blood mononuclear cells (PBMCs), taken at new diagnosis, from a patient treated with antithyroid drugs. CDR3 sequence: CATSDFVRTGKETQYF. The CDR3 bases are TGTGCCACCAGTGATTTCGTTCGAACAGGGAAGGAGACCCAGTACTTC.